This is a list of T cell receptor beta chains from one sample in a study of blood T cells in healthy people across ages. TCRdb called the 5' RACE reads again in MiXCR, with one record for every CDR3 protein. The repertoire includes some 1.1 million distinct CDR3 sequences, around two fifths of them detected once, and over 10% sits in the top ten. Sequenced input: blood. These receptor sequences come from a man aged 18 to 29 in good health. The CDR3 runs from the conserved cysteine through the conserved F or W. A D gene is named only where the DNA matches it firmly. The size of a clone is reported for some rows only, either as once, few or many, or as a class for expanded clones.

.	TRBV7-9	TRBJ1-1	.	TGTGCCAGCAGCTCACGGCAGATTCGACCGGACACTGAAGCTTTCTTT	CASSSRQIRPDTEAFF
.	TRBV9	TRBJ1-1	.	TGTGCCAGCAGCCCCTCGGGAGGCGCGGGGGTCACTGAAGCTTTCTTT	CASSPSGGAGVTEAFF
TRBD1	TRBV10-3	TRBJ2-3	few	TGTGCCATCAGTGACCCGGGACAGGCCAGGCAGTATTTT	CAISDPGQARQYF
.	TRBV28	TRBJ2-7	.	TGTGCCAGCAGACCACGATACTCCTACGAGCAGTACTTC	CASRPRYSYEQYF
.	TRBV2	TRBJ2-3	.	TGTGCCAGCAGTGAATTACTGCAGACAGATACGCAGTATTTT	CASSELLQTDTQYF
TRBD1	TRBV20-1	TRBJ1-5	.	TGCAGTGCTCACAGGGGAAACGGCAATCAGCCCCAGCATTTT	CSAHRGNGNQPQHF
.	TRBV5-6	TRBJ1-2	many	TGTGCCAGCAGCCCCGGACTAAGCTATGGCTACACCTTC	CASSPGLSYGYTF
.	TRBV20-1	TRBJ1-5	once	TGCAGTGCTAGAGAAGTTCAGGAGAATAGCAATCAGCCCCAGCATTTT	CSAREVQENSNQPQHF
.	TRBV5-1	TRBJ2-3	few	TGCGCCAGCAGCCTGGATACCGGTTCGCCCGACCCGTATTTT	CASSLDTGSPDPYF
TRBD1	TRBV6-6	TRBJ1-5	.	TGTGCCAGCAGTTACTCGGGACAGGGCGACGTCAATCAGCCCCAGCATTTT	CASSYSGQGDVNQPQHF
TRBD2	TRBV5-1	TRBJ2-3	.	TGCGCCAGCGGCTCGGGGACTAGCGGTAGCACAGATACGCAGTATTTT	CASGSGTSGSTDTQYF
.	TRBV27	TRBJ2-3	.	TGTGCCAGCAGTTTAGTCCGGGGATCGGCAGATACGCAGTATTTT	CASSLVRGSADTQYF
.	TRBV20-1	TRBJ1-2	few	TGCAGTGCTAGAGGGGAGGTGAACTATGGCTACACCTTC	CSARGEVNYGYTF
TRBD2	TRBV5-1	TRBJ2-1	few	TGCGCCAGCAGCTTGGGCCCCGGGACTACCAACAATGAGCAGTTCTTC	CASSLGPGTTNNEQFF
.	TRBV7-2	TRBJ1-4	once	TGTGCCATCAGCCCGACAGCTCAAACTAATGAAAAACTGTTTTTT	CAISPTAQTNEKLFF
.	TRBV7-3	TRBJ1-1	.	TGTGCCAGCAGCCCCGGGGCGGCATTTACTGAAGCTTTCTTT	CASSPGAAFTEAFF
TRBD2	TRBV9	TRBJ2-3	.	TGTGCCAGCAGCGTGACTAGCGGGGGATCTAGCACAGGTACGCAGTATTTT	CASSVTSGGSSTGTQYF
.	TRBV3-1	TRBJ1-1	.	TGTGCCAGCAGCGGACATCGGGGAACTGAAGCTTTCTTT	CASSGHRGTEAFF
.	TRBV9	TRBJ2-1	.	TGTGCCAGCAGCGTAGACGCAGGAACCTACAATGAGCAGTTCTTC	CASSVDAGTYNEQFF
.	TRBV12-3/TRBV12-4	TRBJ2-7	.	TGTGCCAGCAGTTTTGGGCTAGGGAACGAGCAGTACTTC	CASSFGLGNEQYF
.	TRBV7-2	TRBJ1-1	many	TGTGCCAGCAGCTTTCATGGGGCAACTGAAGCTTTCTTT	CASSFHGATEAFF
.	TRBV2	TRBJ1-1	few	TGTGCCGTCCTCCGGGCCGGGATTGCTTTCTTT	CAVLRAGIAFF
.	TRBV5-1	TRBJ1-4	.	TGCGCCAGCAGCCCGTACAGCGCAACTAATGAAAAACTGTTTTTT	CASSPYSATNEKLFF
.	TRBV9	TRBJ2-7	once	TGTGCCAGCAGCGAAGGCGGGACTGGATTCCCCTACGAGCAGTACTTC	CASSEGGTGFPYEQYF
TRBD2	TRBV20-1	TRBJ2-7	.	TGCAGTGCTAGAGATGGTCTAGCGGGGGACGAGCAGTACTTC	CSARDGLAGDEQYF
TRBD2	TRBV7-2	TRBJ2-4	.	TGTGCCAGCAGCAGGAAAGTAGCGGGGGGCAAGATACTAGCCAAAAACATTCAGTACTTC	CASSRKVAGGKILAKNIQYF
.	TRBV14	TRBJ2-7	.	TGTGCCAGCAGCCAAGATATTGTAGACAATGAGCAGTACTTC	CASSQDIVDNEQYF
.	TRBV7-2	TRBJ1-1	.	TGTGCCAGCAGCTCGCAATCAGGGGACACTGAAGCTTTCTTT	CASSSQSGDTEAFF
.	TRBV20-1	TRBJ1-1	.	TGCAGTGCGCGATACAGGGAGAACACTGAAGCTTTCTTT	CSARYRENTEAFF
.	TRBV7-8	TRBJ2-5	few	TGTGCCAGCAGCTTACTGGCAAGAGCAGAGACCCAGTACTTC	CASSLLARAETQYF
.	TRBV4-3	TRBJ1-1	few	TGCGCCAGCAGCCAAGATGGACCCTCTCCTGAAGCTTTCTTT	CASSQDGPSPEAFF
TRBD1	TRBV28	TRBJ2-5	few	TGTGCCAGCAGTTTTCGCCCCACAGGGGATGAGACCCAGTACTTC	CASSFRPTGDETQYF
.	TRBV7-2	TRBJ2-3	few	TGTGCCAGCAGCGCCGACTACCAACGCACAGATACGCAGTATTTT	CASSADYQRTDTQYF
TRBD1	TRBV12-3/TRBV12-4	TRBJ2-3	.	TGTGCCAGCAGTGTGGGACAGGGAAATACGCAGTATTTT	CASSVGQGNTQYF
.	TRBV2	TRBJ1-4	.	TGTGCCAGCAGTGAAGTGGATGGAGGTGAAAAACTGTTTTTT	CASSEVDGGEKLFF
.	TRBV6-5	TRBJ1-1	.	TGTGCCAGCAGTTACTCGACCAAGGGGGGCCCGGGCGCTTTCTTT	CASSYSTKGGPGAFF
.	TRBV29-1	TRBJ2-1	.	TGCAGCGTTGAAGGAGATAGAGGCTCCTACAATGAGCAGTTCTTC	CSVEGDRGSYNEQFF
.	TRBV27	TRBJ2-5	.	TGTGCCAGCGCTAACCTGGACAGCCAAGAGACCCAGTACTTC	CASANLDSQETQYF